One and the same sample provided the 26 T cell receptor beta chains below, sequenced in a study of identical twins. Each CDR3 protein gets one entry after TCRdb re-called the 5' RACE reads with MiXCR. In the table there are over 200,000 distinct CDR3 sequences, roughly 7.1% of which are singletons. These sequences were also reported in another study, on T cells expressing NK-cell markers.

Sequenced sample: CD8+ T cells sorted from blood. The source of these receptors is a woman under 30 in good health.

Written as DNA, the CDR3 is TGTGCCAGCAGTTTTAACGGTCTAAGCTCCTACGAGCAGTACTTC. This sequence encodes CASSFNGLSSYEQYF. This chain links TRBV28 with TRBJ2-7, with unresolved D. V lost 3 bases and J lost 0, with 12 bases in between. This CDR3 has 15 residues. Germline assignment: CDR1 MDHEN and CDR2 SYDVKM.

This clonotype has only a few counts. The V gene is TRBV4-1, the J gene TRBJ2-7; 7 nucleotides match TRBD1. Germline V gene sequence: CDR1 MGHRA, CDR2 YSYEKL. V was pared by 5 bases and J by 2 bases, with 9 bases of the junction left unmatched. The CDR3 is made up of 15 amino acids. CDR3 in amino acids: CASSDETGSPYEQYF. Written as DNA, the CDR3 is TGCGCCAGCAGCGACGAGACAGGGTCCCCCTACGAGCAGTACTTC.

This clonotype was counted only a few times. The J gene is TRBJ2-3, the V gene TRBV27; tentatively, D is TRBD1 or TRBD2 (5 bases each). The germline gives CDR1 MNHEY, CDR2 SMNVEV (reference sequence). V was shortened by 8 bases and J by 1 base, with 13 bases between the two germline ends. This CDR3 contains 14 residues. The CDR3 nucleotides are TGTGCCAGCGGGCCGGGGCTTGGCACAGATACGCAGTATTTT. As protein: CASGPGLGTDTQYF.

This clonotype was found a few times. The chain uses TRBV5-1 and TRBJ2-3; D ambiguous. The V end was cut by 6 bases, the J end by 5 bases, with 7 bases between. This CDR3 has 11 residues. CDR1 is SGHRS, CDR2 YFSETQ, per germline. CDR3 region: CASTSVDTQYF. The CDR3 nucleotides are TGCGCCAGCACCAGCGTAGATACGCAGTATTTT.

This chain links TRBV5-1 with TRBJ2-5; TRBD2 is a possible D gene (6 bases). The germline gives CDR1 SGHRS, CDR2 YFSETQ. V shed 4 bases and J shed 1 base, with 11 bases lying between them. There are 14 residues in the CDR3. The CDR3 protein is CASSNRDSQETQYF. CDR3 sequence (DNA): TGCGCCAGCAGCAACCGGGACTCCCAAGAGACCCAGTACTTC. Filled out from reference TRBV5-1 and TRBJ2-5, the complete variable domain reads KAGVTQTPRYLIKTRGQQVTLSCSPISGHRSVSWYQQTPGQGLQFLFEYFSETQRNKGNFPGRFSGRQFSNSRSEMNVSTLELGDSALYLCASSNRDSQETQYFGPGTRLLVL.

There are a few counts of this clonotype. The genes are TRBV12-3 or TRBV12-4 and TRBJ1-1, with TRBD1 identical over 8 bases. The CDR3 sequence is 13 residues long. V lost 6 bases, J lost 7 bases, and 7 bases stayed unmatched. The CDR3 DNA sequence: TGTGCCAGCAGCAGGGGACAGGTTATTGAAGCTTTCTTT. The encoded protein is CASSRGQVIEAFF.

The table lists this clonotype with a few counts. The genes are TRBV7-9 and TRBJ2-3; possible D gene TRBD1, 5 bases. Germline CDR1 is SEHNR and CDR2 is FQNEAQ (reference sequence). The CDR3 covers 15 residues. Between the trimmed V and J ends, which lost 5 bases and 2 bases, there was a span of 14 bases. CDR3: CASSAPGSTTDTQYF. CDR3 coding DNA: TGTGCCAGCAGCGCGCCAGGGTCCACCACAGATACGCAGTATTTT.

The chain uses TRBV5-6 and TRBJ2-7; perhaps D is TRBD1 or TRBD2 (5 bases each). Between the trimmed V and J ends, which lost 3 bases and 2 bases, there was a span of 18 bases. Germline CDR1 and CDR2: SGHDT and YYEEEE. This CDR3 is 16 amino acids long. CDR3 residues: CASSSGPSNHPYEQYF. In nucleotides, the CDR3 is TGTGCCAGCAGCTCGGGACCGTCGAACCACCCCTACGAGCAGTACTTC.

The rearrangement links TRBV6-2 or TRBV6-3 to TRBJ2-1; 10 bases line up with TRBD2. The V gene's germline CDR1 is MNHEY and CDR2 SVGEGT. V was pared by 5 bases and J by 10 bases, with 8 bases of the junction left unmatched. The CDR3 is 14 amino acids. The CDR3 sequence: CASSPGLARVEQFF. As DNA, the CDR3 is TGTGCCAGCAGTCCGGGACTAGCGAGAGTAGAGCAGTTCTTC.

This clonotype came up many times. The chain combines TRBV5-1 with TRBJ2-1; TRBD1 is a possible D gene (5 bases). CDR3 length: 15 amino acids. CDR1 is SGHRS, CDR2 YFSETQ, per germline. The V end lost 0 bases, the J end lost 2 bases, and 9 bases lay between the germline ends. Written as DNA, the CDR3 is TGCGCCAGCAGCTTGGTGGGGCTACCCTACAATGAGCAGTTCTTC. Its protein product is CASSLVGLPYNEQFF.

As regards this clonotype: A much more abundant neighbour one base away suggests this may be a read error. The chain combines TRBV12-3 or TRBV12-4 with TRBJ2-2, with D tentatively TRBD2 (5 bases). The CDR3 spans 13 residues. For the CDR3, the DNA is TGTGCCGGCAGTTTAGCGCTGGAGGAGGAGCTGTTTTTT. Amino acids: CAGSLALEEELFF.

The chain combines TRBV10-2 with TRBJ2-3, with D possibly TRBD1 on 6 matching bases. The CDR3 totals 11 residues. Germline V CDR1 and CDR2: WSHSY, SAAADI. V lost 3 bases to trimming and J lost 9 bases, with 7 bases between them. The CDR3 reads CASSDGTTQYF. Here the CDR3 DNA reads TGCGCCAGCAGTGACGGGACAACGCAGTATTTT.

The CDR3 reads CASSEYFGGSYEQYF. The CDR3 nucleotides read TGTGCCAGCAGTGAATACTTCGGAGGGTCCTACGAGCAGTACTTC. The V gene is TRBV25-1, the J gene TRBJ2-7, with a possible D match to TRBD2 (6 bases). Germline V gives CDR1 MGHDK, CDR2 SYGVNS. V was pared by 0 bases and J by 1 base, with 10 bases between. This CDR3 comprises 15 residues.

This clonotype was picked up a small number of times. The chain combines TRBV10-3 with TRBJ2-3, with 10 bases matching TRBD2. This CDR3 has 16 residues. The germline CDR1 and CDR2 sequences are ENHRY and SYGVKD. V lost 6 bases to trimming and J lost 3 bases; unmatched junction nucleotides: 9. The CDR3 loop is CAIRLGERGGTDTQYF. As DNA, the CDR3 is TGTGCCATCAGACTAGGGGAGCGGGGGGGGACAGATACGCAGTATTTT.

This clonotype was found a few times. The chain uses TRBV20-1 and TRBJ2-1; 8 bases agree with TRBD2. The CDR3 runs 16 residues. The trim removed 3 bases at V and 0 bases at J, leaving 7 bases unmatched. Germline values: CDR1 DFQATT, CDR2 SNEGSKA (reference sequence). Here the CDR3 DNA reads TGCAGTGCTAGGGGTAGCGGGACACGCTCCTACAATGAGCAGTTCTTC. Translation: CSARGSGTRSYNEQFF.

V and J are TRBV11-3 and TRBJ2-1; the match to TRBD1 covers 7 bases. From germline, CDR1 is SGHNT and CDR2 YENEEA. CDR3 length: 17 residues. The V gene end was trimmed by 5 bases and the J gene end by 0 bases; junction bases not matched to a gene: 10. The CDR3 region has the DNA TGTGCCAGCAGCCCGTGGGGGACAGAGAGCTCCTACAATGAGCAGTTCTTC. Amino acid sequence: CASSPWGTESSYNEQFF.

This clonotype was found a few times. The chain links TRBV9 to TRBJ2-2; 9 nucleotides align to TRBD1. The CDR3 is 15 amino acids. J gave up 5 bases and V 0 bases, and 2 bases lay outside the gene matches. Looked up from germline, CDR1 is SGDLS and CDR2 is YYNGEE. Here the CDR3 reads CASSVDGTGTGELFF. The CDR3 DNA sequence: TGTGCCAGCAGCGTAGATGGGACAGGGACCGGGGAGCTGTTTTTT.

CDR3 amino acids: CSAAPGLVYASTDTQYF. Written as DNA, the CDR3 is TGCAGTGCCGCGCCGGGTCTGGTCTACGCAAGCACAGATACGCAGTATTTT. The chain has TRBV20-1 and TRBJ2-3; D ambiguous. V was pared by 6 bases and J by 0 bases, with 22 bases between. The CDR3 is made up of 17 amino acids. CDR1 and CDR2 (germline): DFQATT, SNEGSKA (reference sequence).

The CDR3 is CSARDGLAGGPGGELFF. DNA of the CDR3: TGCAGTGCTAGAGATGGCCTAGCGGGGGGGCCAGGCGGGGAGCTGTTTTTT. The chain combines TRBV20-1 with TRBJ2-2; TRBD2 aligns across 12 bases. In germline, CDR1 is DFQATT, CDR2 SNEGSKA (reference sequence). This CDR3 is 17 amino acids long. With V trimmed by 0 bases and J by 7 bases, 9 bases remained unmatched.

This clonotype was recorded a few times. V gene TRBV5-1 combines with J gene TRBJ2-1, with 7 bases identical to TRBD2. Trimming took 1 base from V and 6 from J; bases not matched to a gene: 7. Germline V gene sequence: CDR1 SGHRS, CDR2 YFSETQ. The CDR3 has 15 residues. CDR3 amino acids: CASSLLSSGFNEQFF. The DNA for the CDR3 is TGCGCCAGCAGCTTGTTGTCTAGCGGTTTCAATGAGCAGTTCTTC. The full variable domain, with the rest looked up from reference TRBV5-1 and TRBJ2-1, is KAGVTQTPRYLIKTRGQQVTLSCSPISGHRSVSWYQQTPGQGLQFLFEYFSETQRNKGNFPGRFSGRQFSNSRSEMNVSTLELGDSALYLCASSLLSSGFNEQFFGPGTRLTVL.

DNA of the CDR3: TGCAGTGCTAGAAAGGCCAATGCCTACGAGCAGTACTTC. Its protein is CSARKANAYEQYF. The rearrangement uses TRBV20-1 and TRBJ2-7; D call uncertain. V dropped 2 bases and J dropped 2 bases, with 10 bases sitting between them. CDR1 and CDR2 from the germline V gene are DFQATT and SNEGSKA (reference sequence). The CDR3 loop spans 13 amino acids.

The CDR3 coding sequence is TGTGCTAGTGGTTTGACCCCGGACAGGGGGGACTATGGCTACACCTTC. It encodes CASGLTPDRGDYGYTF. V and J are TRBV12-5 and TRBJ1-2; 10 nucleotides agree with TRBD1. This CDR3 is built from 16 residues. V dropped 2 bases and J dropped 3; count of bases not matched to a gene: 6. The germline CDR1 and CDR2 sequences are LGHNT and FRNRAP.

V gene TRBV20-1 combines with J gene TRBJ2-7, with 7 bases identical to TRBD2. Germline trimming cut 3 bases from V and 8 bases from J; bases unmatched to any gene: 4. The CDR3 has 11 residues. The germline gives CDR1 DFQATT, CDR2 SNEGSKA (reference sequence). The CDR3 bases are TGCAGTGCTAGGGGACTAAGTAAGCAGTACTTC. Its protein is CSARGLSKQYF.

In its sample, this clonotype was seen a few times. The chain has TRBV5-5 and TRBJ1-5; 8 bases fit TRBD1. The J segment lost 4 bases and the V segment lost 0 bases, leaving 9 bases of the junction unmatched. CDR3 length: 17 residues. Germline values: CDR1 SGHKS, CDR2 YYEKEE (reference sequence). CDR3 sequence: CASSLGDRSTRNQPQHF. CDR3 DNA sequence: TGTGCCAGCAGCTTGGGGGACAGGAGCACCCGAAATCAGCCCCAGCATTTT.

V gene TRBV7-9 combines with J gene TRBJ2-7, with unresolved D. V lost 1 base, J lost 0 bases, and 10 bases lay in between. Germline V lookup: CDR1 SEHNR, CDR2 FQNEAQ (reference sequence). The CDR3 sequence is 15 residues long. CDR3 nucleotides: TGTGCCAGCAGCTTAGTAATCGATTACTCCTACGAGCAGTACTTC. Protein: CASSLVIDYSYEQYF.

This clonotype has only a few counts. V is TRBV27 and J is TRBJ2-1, with a weak D call TRBD2 (5 bases). Trimming cost V 2 bases and J 5 bases, with 10 bases left between them. Germline V gene lookup returns CDR1 MNHEY and CDR2 SMNVEV (reference sequence). This CDR3 is built from 14 residues. The CDR3 here is CASSLAGPNNEQFF. The CDR3 DNA sequence: TGTGCCAGCAGTTTAGCGGGCCCCAACAATGAGCAGTTCTTC.